This paragraph reports one T cell receptor (beta chain). The data are from a study of lymphopenia after photon versus proton radiotherapy. This CDR3 is built from 14 residues. V gave up 5 bases and J gave up 1 base, with 11 bases separating them. Germline lookup yields CDR1 SGHVS and CDR2 FQNEAQ. Here immunoSEQ multiplex PCR was the method, and the copy in TCRdb shows in-frame clones only, minus some. The table shows 65,000 to 75,000 clones, with around 87% occurring only once. The sequencing here drew on peripheral blood, taken from a patient treated with proton-based radiotherapy. This clonotype was sampled from an older man with esophageal cancer. The chain couples TRBV7-8 to TRBJ1-1, with no clear D. CDR3 sequence (DNA): TGTGCCAGCAGCCCTTTGACATCGAACACTGAAGCTTTCTTT. Amino acid sequence: CASSPLTSNTEAFF. Full variable domain (missing parts from reference TRBV7-8 and TRBJ1-1): GAGVSQSPRYKVAKRGQDVALRCDPISGHVSLFWYQQALGQGPEFLTYFQNEAQLDKSGLPSDRFFAERPEGSVSTLKIQRTQQEDSAVYLCASSPLTSNTEAFFGQGTRLTVV.